These 8 T cell receptor beta chains were all obtained from the same sample, sequenced in a study of blood T cell repertoires in COVID-19. Measured with immunoSEQ multiplex PCR; TCRdb has only the in-frame clones, and not every one. The data show some 88,000 clones, around 90% seen once. The sequenced sample was peripheral blood. The receptors stem from a human donor with active COVID-19. The donor label of this sample is uncertain.

V and J are TRBV2 and TRBJ2-1, with D unresolved. CDR1 is SNHLY, CDR2 FYNNEI, per germline. Trimming cost V 6 bases and J 2 bases, with 14 bases left between them. The CDR3 has 15 amino acids. The DNA of the CDR3 is TGTGCCAGCAGCCTTGGGCCCCTTCCCTACAATGAGCAGTTCTTC. Residues: CASSLGPLPYNEQFF. The whole variable domain, remainder taken from reference TRBV2 and TRBJ2-1, is EPEVTQTPSHQVTQMGQEVILRCVPISNHLYFYWYRQILGQKVEFLVSFYNNEISEKSEIFDDQFSVERPDGSNFTLKIRSTKLEDSAMYFCASSLGPLPYNEQFFGPGTRLTVL.

This clone was picked up one time. The chain uses TRBV7-9 and TRBJ2-7, with TRBD2 as a possible D gene (5 bases). Germline CDR1 reads SEHNR; CDR2 reads FQNEAQ (reference sequence). Trimming took 8 bases from V and 3 from J, leaving 17 bases between them. This CDR3 is 14 amino acids long. This chain's CDR3 is CASADSLYDYEQYF. CDR3 nucleotides: TGTGCCAGCGCGGACTCTCTATATGACTACGAGCAGTACTTC.

In its sample, this clone was seen once. The chain joins TRBV20-1 to TRBJ2-5; 11 positions agree with TRBD2. Looked up from germline, CDR1 is DFQATT and CDR2 is SNEGSKA (reference sequence). V was clipped by 3 bases and J by 3 bases; unmatched bases: 3. There are 14 residues in the CDR3. The DNA of the CDR3 is TGCAGTGCTAGTAGCGGGGGGGCCGAAGAGACCCAGTACTTC. Translated, it gives CSASSGGAEETQYF.

The CDR3 spells CASSPATGSNYGYTF. CDR3 bases: TGCGCCAGCAGCCCTGCTACAGGGTCGAACTATGGCTACACCTTC. The rearrangement joins TRBV5-1 to TRBJ1-2; D is perhaps TRBD1 (6 bases). Trimming shortened V by 4 bases and J by 2 bases, and 15 bases separated the two germline ends. This CDR3 is built from 15 residues. Germline V gives CDR1 SGHRS, CDR2 YFSETQ.

This rearrangement joins TRBV5-6 to TRBJ1-3; 8 bases match TRBD1. The CDR3 sequence is 14 residues long. V lost 2 bases, J lost 2 bases, and 0 bases stayed unmatched. Per the germline V gene, CDR1 is SGHDT and CDR2 is YYEEEE. CDR3 nucleotide sequence: TGTGCCAGCAGCTTCAGGGGGCCTGGAAACACCATATATTTT. It encodes CASSFRGPGNTIYF.

J is TRBJ2-5 and V is TRBV25-1; unclear D gene. The CDR3 loop spans 13 amino acids. V was trimmed by 8 bases and J by 2 bases, leaving 12 bases between them. Looked up from germline, CDR1 is MGHDK and CDR2 is SYGVNS. CDR3 DNA: TGTGCCAGCTCCCCGACACTGCAAGAGACCCAGTACTTC. Its protein product is CASSPTLQETQYF.

The chain is built from TRBV11-2 and TRBJ1-4, with 7 bases that match TRBD1. The V gene's germline CDR1 is SGHAT and CDR2 FQNNGV. Trimming cost V 6 bases and J 7 bases; bases outside gene matches: 14. CDR3 length equals 16 residues. The CDR3 loop reads CASRAQGGQRGEKLFF. DNA of the CDR3: TGTGCCAGCAGGGCCCAGGGGGGACAACGGGGTGAAAAACTGTTTTTT.

This chain connects TRBV2 to TRBJ2-7; D is unresolved. The ends were cut back, 4 bases at V and 2 bases at J, with 12 bases in the middle. Germline V gene lookup returns CDR1 SNHLY and CDR2 FYNNEI. This CDR3 has 14 residues. CDR3 DNA: TGTGCCAGCAGTGTTGAGGCACCCACCTACGAGCAGTACTTC. As protein: CASSVEAPTYEQYF.